These T cell receptor beta chains were read from a single sample in a study of blood T cell repertoires in COVID-19. Method: immunoSEQ multiplex PCR; TCRdb's copy keeps in-frame clones and lacks some. The sample holds some 80,000 clones, 75% to 85% seen once. The source material was peripheral blood. Receptors were obtained from a woman between 45 and 65 years old with acute or convalescent COVID-19. CDR3s include the opening cysteine and the closing phenylalanine or tryptophan. A D gene is named only where the DNA matches it firmly. Not all rows give a size; the values are once, few, many and, for expanded clones, a class.

clone_size	v_call	j_call	d_call	cdr3_nt	cdr3_aa
.	TRBV7-2	TRBJ2-1	.	TGTGCCAGCAGCTTAGTAGCGTTCTACAATGAGCAGTTCTTC	CASSLVAFYNEQFF
.	TRBV7-8	TRBJ2-7	.	TGTGCCAGCAGCCCAGATCAGGGTATCTACGAGCAGTACTTC	CASSPDQGIYEQYF
.	TRBV27	TRBJ2-2	TRBD2	TGTGCCAGCAGCCGACCGGGACTAGCGGGAACTACCGGGGAGCTGTTTTTT	CASSRPGLAGTTGELFF
few	TRBV19	TRBJ1-1	.	TGTGCCAGTCAACAGGGTTGGGGCTTGAAAGCTTTCTTT	CASQQGWGLKAFF
few	TRBV11-2	TRBJ2-7	.	TGTGCCAGCAGCTCGACAGGCTACGAGCAGTACTTC	CASSSTGYEQYF
.	TRBV29-1	TRBJ1-1	.	TGCAGCGTCCTATCGGGGGGACACACTGAAGCTTTCTTT	CSVLSGGHTEAFF
.	TRBV4-1	TRBJ1-6	.	TGCGCCACCGCAGCAGGGGCTTTGGGGCAAGACACTCCGGAAAGAGGTTCACCCCTCCACTTT	CATAAGALGQDTPERGSPLHF
.	TRBV6-5	TRBJ1-6	.	TGTGCCAGCAGAATCAGGGGTGAGGAATCACCCCTCCACTTT	CASRIRGEESPLHF
.	TRBV4-3	TRBJ2-3	.	TGCGCCAGCAGCCAAGGGATTCCGAGACAGGCCACAGATACGCAGTATTTT	CASSQGIPRQATDTQYF
.	TRBV29-1	TRBJ2-1	.	TGCAGCGTTGAAGATCCCATAGTTTACAATGAGCAGTTCTTC	CSVEDPIVYNEQFF
once	TRBV19	TRBJ2-1	.	TGTGCCAGTAGTAACTCTTACAATGAGCAGTTCTTC	CASSNSYNEQFF
.	TRBV30	TRBJ1-2	TRBD1	TGTGCCTCTCACCGGGACAGGCCAAATGGCTACACCTTC	CASHRDRPNGYTF
.	TRBV5-6	TRBJ2-5	TRBD2	TGTGCCAGCAGCTTGGTTCTAGCGGGAGTATCAGAGACCCAGTACTTC	CASSLVLAGVSETQYF
.	TRBV27	TRBJ1-2	TRBD1	TGTGCCAGCAGTGACAGGGGACGCGGCTACACCTTC	CASSDRGRGYTF
.	TRBV29-1	TRBJ2-3	.	TGCAGCGTTGTTCGGGGAACTAGCACAGATACGCAGTATTTT	CSVVRGTSTDTQYF
.	TRBV28	TRBJ2-4	TRBD1	TGTGCCAGCAGTCTTCCGGACAGGGTATACTTC	CASSLPDRVYF
.	TRBV19	TRBJ1-1	TRBD1	TGTGCCAGTAGTGTGGGACAGGGGGGGACTGAAGCTTTCTTT	CASSVGQGGTEAFF
.	TRBV28	TRBJ1-1	TRBD1	TGTGCCAGCAGCCTATCTTCGGGACAGGGGTCTGAAGCTTTCTTT	CASSLSSGQGSEAFF
.	TRBV2	TRBJ2-3	TRBD2	TGTGCCAGCAGCAGTCCCCCAAGGGTACTAGCGGGCCCCACAGATACGCAGTATTTT	CASSSPPRVLAGPTDTQYF
.	TRBV6-2/TRBV6-3	TRBJ1-2	TRBD1	TGTGCCAGCAGTTACTCGTATTTCCAGGGGGCGAATTTTAACTATGGCTACACCTTC	CASSYSYFQGANFNYGYTF
.	TRBV29-1	TRBJ2-7	.	TGCAGCGGAGGACAGACCGAAATGGGCGAGCAGTACTTC	CSGGQTEMGEQYF
.	TRBV18	TRBJ2-1	.	TGTGCCAGCTCACCAATACGGGGCTCCTACAATGAGCAGTTCTTC	CASSPIRGSYNEQFF
.	TRBV3-1/TRBV3-2	TRBJ1-2	TRBD1	TGTGCCAGCAGCCATCGGACAGGAGGAGGCTACACCTTC	CASSHRTGGGYTF
.	TRBV19	TRBJ2-7	TRBD1	TGTGCCAGTAGTGTAACCGGGACAGGGCAAAGCGAGCAGTACTTC	CASSVTGTGQSEQYF
.	TRBV4-1	TRBJ2-2	.	TGCGCCAGCAGCCAAGATAATTATTGGGCCCAGGGCACCGGGGAGCTGTTTTTT	CASSQDNYWAQGTGELFF
.	TRBV7-2	TRBJ1-1	.	TGTGCCAGCAGCCCTAGTCTGTACAACACTGAAGCTTTCTTT	CASSPSLYNTEAFF
.	TRBV6-5	TRBJ2-7	TRBD1	TGTGCCAGCAGTTCCTTACCGGGACAGAGGTCTGTAGAGCAGTACTTC	CASSSLPGQRSVEQYF
.	TRBV29-1	TRBJ1-1	TRBD1	TGCAGCGTTGGGCCGGGACAGGGGGCGAGGACTGAAGCTTTCTTT	CSVGPGQGARTEAFF
.	TRBV5-4	TRBJ2-5	TRBD1	TGTGCCAGCAGCGCCTGGACAGGATCGGAGACCCAGTACTTC	CASSAWTGSETQYF
.	TRBV5-8	TRBJ2-3	.	TGTGCCAGCAGCCTCGGGGGTTATAACACAGATACGCAGTATTTT	CASSLGGYNTDTQYF
.	TRBV7-2	TRBJ1-2	TRBD1	TGTGCCAGCAGCTTAGACAACAGGGGGCCGGGAGGCTACACCTTC	CASSLDNRGPGGYTF
.	TRBV11-2	TRBJ1-1	TRBD1	TGTGCCAGCAGCTTAACAGGGGACGACACTGAAGCTTTCTTT	CASSLTGDDTEAFF
few	TRBV11-2	TRBJ2-7	.	TGTGCCAGCAGCCAAAACAGATACGAGCAGTACTTC	CASSQNRYEQYF
once	TRBV6-2/TRBV6-3	TRBJ2-7	TRBD1	TGTGCCAGCAGCCCTTATCGGGGACAGGTAGCCTACGAGCAGTACTTC	CASSPYRGQVAYEQYF
.	TRBV7-9	TRBJ2-5	.	TGTGCCAGCAGCTTAGGCGGAGGGGATGGGGTGTCCCAGTACTTC	CASSLGGGDGVSQYF
once	TRBV14	TRBJ2-7	TRBD2	TGTGCCAGCAGCCGGGGGGGGAAGGTCTACGAGCAGTACTTC	CASSRGGKVYEQYF
.	TRBV19	TRBJ1-5	TRBD1	TGTGCCAGTAGTATATTAGACAGGGGAAGGGGTCAGCCCCAGCATTTT	CASSILDRGRGQPQHF
.	TRBV5-8	TRBJ2-3	TRBD2	TGTGCCAGCCCAGCTGCCCCCCTAGCGGATTATAGCACAGATACGCAGTATTTT	CASPAAPLADYSTDTQYF
once	TRBV6-5	TRBJ1-3	.	TGTGCCAGCGTATCCGGAAACACCATATATTTT	CASVSGNTIYF
.	TRBV27	TRBJ2-7	.	TGTGCCAGCAGGCCTACCGGTCGACAGGCTGCCTACGAGCAGTACTTC	CASRPTGRQAAYEQYF
.	TRBV6-1	TRBJ2-5	TRBD2	TGTGCCAGCAGTGAACTAGCGGGTAACCAAGAGACCCAGTACTTC	CASSELAGNQETQYF
.	TRBV2	TRBJ2-7	TRBD2	TGTGCCACCAGACTAGCGGGAGAATACGAGCAGTACTTC	CATRLAGEYEQYF
.	TRBV12-3/TRBV12-4	TRBJ1-2	.	TGTGCCAGCAGTACAGCAGGGGTTAGAGGCTACACCTTC	CASSTAGVRGYTF